Each of the 17 T cell receptor beta chains below was sequenced from the same sample in a study of cytomegalovirus exposure and HLA in healthy donors. Measured with immunoSEQ multiplex PCR; TCRdb has only the in-frame clones, and not every one. The sample lists around 220,000 clones, around nine tenths occurring once. The sequencing input was PBMCs. The receptors come from a woman in her late teens or twenties in good health and CMV-seronegative.

The chain recombines TRBV12-2 with TRBJ2-7; the D segment call TRBD1 is taken from the table without a DNA check. TRBV12-2 is flagged as a pseudogene. The CDR3 is made up of 13 amino acids. The CDR3 region is CASRLSGPVREYF. The CDR3 DNA follows: TGTGCAAGTCGCTTATCTGGTCCGGTCAGGGAGTACTTC.

The chain employs TRBV29-1 and TRBJ2-3; maybe TRBD1 (5 bases). The length of the CDR3 is 14 residues. Per the germline V gene, CDR1 is SQVTM and CDR2 is ANQGSEA. With 0 bases removed from V and 3 bases from J, the gap between germline ends came to 10 bases. CDR3 nucleotide sequence: TGCAGCGTTGAAGATACCAGGGCGACAGATACGCAGTATTTT. This translates into CSVEDTRATDTQYF.

DNA for the CDR3: TGCGCCAGCAGCTCCGGGACTAGCGGGAGCACAGATACGCAGTATTTT. As protein: CASSSGTSGSTDTQYF. This chain links TRBV5-1 with TRBJ2-3, with 12 positions matching TRBD2. The V and J ends lost 3 bases and 0 bases, in that order; junction bases with no gene match: 2. CDR1 SGHRS and CDR2 YFSETQ come from the germline V gene. The CDR3 extends over 16 amino acids.

This clone was observed once. The V and J genes are TRBV29-1 and TRBJ2-1; 11 bases are a match to TRBD2. CDR3 length: 16 residues. CDR1 SQVTM and CDR2 ANQGSEA come from the germline V gene. V gave up 7 bases and J gave up 6 bases; unmatched junction bases: 14. In DNA form, the CDR3 reads TGCAGCGCCCCTGGGACTAGCGGAGGGGAGATCAATGAGCAGTTCTTC. Encoded protein: CSAPGTSGGEINEQFF.

The chain couples TRBV30 to TRBJ1-1; TRBD1 aligns across 8 bases. Germline V gene data show CDR1 as GTSNPN and CDR2 as SVGIG (reference sequence). Germline trimming cut 2 bases from V and 1 base from J; bases unmatched to any gene: 6. This CDR3 is 15 amino acids long. The CDR3 region is CAWSSPGTGNTEAFF. Here the CDR3 DNA reads TGTGCCTGGAGTTCTCCCGGGACAGGGAACACTGAAGCTTTCTTT.

The chain employs TRBV7-2 and TRBJ1-1; a possible D gene is TRBD1 (5 bases). Germline-derived CDR1 and CDR2 are SGHTA and FQGNSA. This CDR3 region has 14 residues. V was trimmed by 4 bases and J by 0 bases, leaving 9 bases between them. CDR3 nucleotides: TGTGCCAGCAGCTCTGACAGACTGAACACTGAAGCTTTCTTT. This translates into CASSSDRLNTEAFF.

This chain uses TRBV29-1 with TRBJ2-7; tentative D call: TRBD2 (5 bases). V was pared by 4 bases and J by 13 bases, with 11 bases between. Germline V gives CDR1 SQVTM, CDR2 ANQGSEA. CDR3 length equals 9 residues. The CDR3 DNA reads as TGCAGCGTTGGGGGAGAGAAATACTTC. It specifies CSVGGEKYF.

The rearrangement joins TRBV28 to TRBJ2-1; 9 positions agree with TRBD2. This CDR3 spans 14 amino acids. The ends lost 4 bases at V and 3 bases at J; junction bases unmatched: 1. CDR1 and CDR2 from the germline V gene are MDHEN and SYDVKM. The CDR3 nucleotides read TGTGCCAGCAGTTCTAGCGGGGTCTACAATGAGCAGTTCTTC. Residues: CASSSSGVYNEQFF.

The V and J genes are TRBV27 and TRBJ1-4; 8 bases agree with TRBD1. Germline trimming cut 5 bases from V and 8 bases from J; bases unmatched to any gene: 7. Germline CDR1 and CDR2: MNHEY and SMNVEV (reference sequence). The CDR3 extends over 14 amino acids. CDR3 region: CASSIDRGGEKLFF. DNA of the CDR3: TGTGCCAGCAGTATAGACAGGGGTGGAGAAAAACTGTTTTTT.

The chain has TRBV9 and TRBJ2-1, with a possible D match to TRBD1 (6 bases). Trimming removed 2 bases at V and 8 bases at J, with 14 bases between. The germline V gene encodes CDR1 SGDLS and CDR2 YYNGEE. CDR3 size: 14 residues. CDR3 amino acids: CASSVTGSSDEQFF. CDR3 nucleotides: TGTGCCAGCAGCGTGACAGGATCGAGCGATGAGCAGTTCTTC.

The chain uses TRBV19 and TRBJ1-5; tentatively, D is TRBD1 (6 bases). Germline V gene lookup returns CDR1 LNHDA and CDR2 SQIVND (reference sequence). CDR3 length equals 13 residues. The V gene lost 4 bases and the J gene lost 5 bases, with 9 bases spanning the gap. The CDR3 DNA reads TGTGCCAGTAGTAAGGGGGTGGATCAGCCCCAGCATTTT. It encodes CASSKGVDQPQHF.

Only a few counts were recorded for this clone. The rearrangement joins TRBV30 to TRBJ1-2; tentative D call: TRBD1 (5 bases). CDR1 GTSNPN and CDR2 SVGIG come from the germline V gene (reference sequence). Trimming left V 0 bases short and J 6 bases short, with 11 bases between. The length of the CDR3 is 13 residues. CDR3 in amino acids: CAWSVPGKDGYTF. CDR3 DNA: TGTGCCTGGAGTGTACCAGGGAAGGATGGCTACACCTTC.

This clone was seen just once. V usage is TRBV19 and J usage is TRBJ1-2; D may be TRBD1 (5 bases). CDR1 LNHDA and CDR2 SQIVND come from the germline V gene (reference sequence). The CDR3 spans 11 residues. V lost 6 bases and J lost 8, with 10 bases in between. The CDR3 here is CASRIRAGYTF. In nucleotides, the CDR3 is TGTGCCAGTAGGATCAGGGCCGGCTACACCTTC.

This clone was recorded once. The V gene is TRBV5-6, the J gene TRBJ1-5; D not certain. Trimming removed 0 bases from V and 0 bases from J, with 13 bases in between. The germline V gene has CDR1 SGHDT and CDR2 YYEEEE. The CDR3 runs 17 residues. CDR3 loop: CASSLGGRSNSNQPQHF. The CDR3 DNA reads TGTGCCAGCAGCTTGGGAGGCAGAAGTAATAGCAATCAGCCCCAGCATTTT.

The rearrangement joins TRBV28 to TRBJ1-2; possible D gene TRBD1, 6 bases. Per the germline V gene, CDR1 is MDHEN and CDR2 is SYDVKM. CDR3 size: 13 residues. The V end was cut by 10 bases, the J end by 2 bases, with 14 bases between. CDR3 nucleotides: TGTGCCACCTCGGACAGTCCCAACTATGGCTACACCTTC. This translates into CATSDSPNYGYTF.

This chain uses TRBV7-9 with TRBJ2-7; 7 nucleotides agree with TRBD2. V shed 4 bases and J 4 bases; nucleotides not matched to a gene: 10. Germline V gives CDR1 SEHNR, CDR2 FQNEAQ (reference sequence). CDR3 size: 15 residues. CDR3 protein: CASSSSGGRGYEQYF. The CDR3 nucleotides read TGTGCCAGCAGCTCTTCTGGCGGGAGAGGGTACGAGCAGTACTTC.

The chain uses TRBV6-1 and TRBJ2-7, with TRBD1 as a possible D gene (6 bases). V dropped 6 bases and J dropped 2 bases, with 11 bases sitting between them. Per germline, CDR1 MNHNS and CDR2 SASEGT. This CDR3 is 13 amino acids long. CDR3 sequence: CASSRQGPYEQYF. The CDR3 DNA reads TGTGCCAGCAGCCGTCAGGGGCCCTACGAGCAGTACTTC.